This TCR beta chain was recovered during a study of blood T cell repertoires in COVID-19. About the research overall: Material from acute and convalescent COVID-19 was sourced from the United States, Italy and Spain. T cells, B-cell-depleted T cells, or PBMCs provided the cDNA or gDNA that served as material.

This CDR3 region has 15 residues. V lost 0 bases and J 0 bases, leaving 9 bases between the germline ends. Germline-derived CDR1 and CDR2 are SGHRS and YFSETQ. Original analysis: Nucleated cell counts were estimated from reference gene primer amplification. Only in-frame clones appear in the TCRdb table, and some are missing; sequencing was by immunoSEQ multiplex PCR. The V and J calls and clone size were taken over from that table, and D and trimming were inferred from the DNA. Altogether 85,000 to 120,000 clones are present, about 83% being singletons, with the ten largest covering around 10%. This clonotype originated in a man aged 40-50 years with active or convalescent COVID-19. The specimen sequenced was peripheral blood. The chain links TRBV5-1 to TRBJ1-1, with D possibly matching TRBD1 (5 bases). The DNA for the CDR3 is TGCGCCAGCAGCTTGGACGGACAATTGAACACTGAAGCTTTCTTT. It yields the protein CASSLDGQLNTEAFF.